Shown below are 22 T cell receptor beta chains from a single sample sequenced in a study of beta chain features in type 1 diabetes (dated by TCRdb to the late 2010s). What the authors observed across the whole study: A moderate but significant shortening of TCRB CDR3 length was observed in type 1 diabetes patients in all four CD4+ subsets.

Libraries came from the immunoSEQ multiplex PCR assay. All of the isolated RNA was reverse transcribed with the High Capacity cDNA Reverse Transcription Kit, so expressed TCRB transcripts were sequenced. Held by TCRdb, this immuneACCESS table contains in-frame sequences only and omits some clones. Under half of the omission traces to an unresolved V gene where checked; the cause of the rest is unknown. This sample gives roughly 350,000 clones in total; 9.6% of them show up just once. The ten largest make up approximately 0.55% of the sample. These TCRs are of unknown antigen specificity. Source material: central memory CD4+ T cells from blood. The source is a young man with type 1 diabetes.

This clone was counted many times. The rearrangement joins TRBV10-3 to TRBJ1-1; perhaps TRBD1 as D (5 bases). With 5 bases removed from V and 4 bases from J, the gap between germline ends came to 11 bases. CDR1 is ENHRY and CDR2 is SYGVKD in the germline V gene. This CDR3 spans 13 amino acids. The CDR3 nucleotides read TGTGCCATCAGTTTAGACCAGGGCACTGAAGCTTTCTTT. This translates into CAISLDQGTEAFF.

J is TRBJ2-5 and V is TRBV10-3; D unresolved. The CDR3 is 14 amino acids. V shed 3 bases and J shed 5 bases, with 13 bases lying between them. Germline V gives CDR1 ENHRY, CDR2 SYGVKD. CDR3 residues: CAISEGIPRETQYF. DNA for the CDR3: TGTGCCATCAGTGAAGGTATCCCCCGGGAGACCCAGTACTTC.

Only a few counts were recorded for this clone. V usage is TRBV27 and J usage is TRBJ2-1; D unclear. There are 20 residues in the CDR3. Germline V gene lookup returns CDR1 MNHEY and CDR2 SMNVEV (reference sequence). V lost 6 bases to trimming and J lost 7 bases, with 34 bases between them. CDR3 nucleotide sequence: TGTGCCAGCAGCACCGACACCTCCCATGCCATAGCTCGAACACGGAATGAGCAGTTCTTC. It is translated as CASSTDTSHAIARTRNEQFF.

There are a few counts of this clone. CDR3 nucleotides: TGTGCCAGCAGCCTCGACTCGGGGTCCGGATACGAGCAGTACTTC. As protein: CASSLDSGSGYEQYF. The chain employs TRBV5-5 and TRBJ2-7, with a weak D call TRBD2 (5 bases). The CDR3 is made up of 15 amino acids. Per germline, CDR1 SGHKS and CDR2 YYEKEE (reference sequence). Trimming took 4 bases from V and 4 from J, leaving 18 bases between them.

In its sample, this clone was seen a few times. This sample also contains other DNA sequences that code for the same CDR3. The gene calls are TRBV19 and TRBJ2-5; possible D gene TRBD1, 6 bases. Trimming removed 9 bases at V and 1 base at J, with 6 bases between. The CDR3 extends over 11 amino acids. Germline CDR1 reads LNHDA; CDR2 reads SQIVND (reference sequence). CDR3 sequence (DNA): TGTGCCAGCAGGGGCCAAGAGACCCAGTACTTC. It specifies CASRGQETQYF. The full variable domain, in which reference TRBV19 and TRBJ2-5 provide the parts outside the CDR3, is DGGITQSPKYLFRKEGQNVTLSCEQNLNHDAMYWYRQDPGQGLRLIYYSQIVNDFQKGDIAEGYSVSREKKESFPLTVTSAQKNPTAFYLCASRGQETQYFGPGTRLLVL.

The genes are TRBV6-5 and TRBJ1-5; the D is unclear. The V gene lost 8 bases and the J gene lost 0 bases, with 8 bases spanning the gap. From germline, CDR1 is MNHEY and CDR2 SVGAGI. The length of the CDR3 is 13 residues. The chain's CDR3 is CASDQNSNQPQHF. CDR3 sequence (DNA): TGTGCCAGCGACCAGAATAGCAATCAGCCCCAGCATTTT.

This rearrangement joins TRBV6-1 to TRBJ1-1, with a tentative D call TRBD1 (5 bases). Germline lookup yields CDR1 MNHNS and CDR2 SASEGT. The CDR3 sequence is 13 residues long. V was shortened by 3 bases and J by 6 bases, with 11 bases between the two germline ends. The CDR3 here is CASSDEGRSEAFF. CDR3 nucleotide sequence: TGTGCCAGCAGTGATGAGGGGCGCTCTGAAGCTTTCTTT.

This clone occurred a few times. The V call is TRBV28, the J call TRBJ1-2; 8 positions match TRBD1. From germline, CDR1 is MDHEN and CDR2 SYDVKM. V was pared by 2 bases and J by 4 bases, with 3 bases of the junction left unmatched. The CDR3 is 14 amino acids. The CDR3 coding sequence is TGTGCCAGCAGTTTAATTGGACAGGGCTATGGCTACACCTTC. It specifies CASSLIGQGYGYTF.

This chain uses TRBV7-9 with TRBJ1-3; 7 nucleotides align to TRBD1. The germline V gene encodes CDR1 SEHNR and CDR2 FQNEAQ (reference sequence). The CDR3 contains 19 residues. With V trimmed by 5 bases and J by 3 bases, 19 bases remained unmatched. The CDR3 sequence is CASSPWDSIWSALGNTIYF. CDR3 bases: TGTGCCAGCAGCCCATGGGACAGCATATGGAGCGCTCTTGGAAACACCATATATTTT.

This clone appeared many times. This chain uses TRBV5-4 with TRBJ2-3; 12 nucleotides match TRBD2. This CDR3 region has 16 residues. Losses at the gene ends were 1 base for V and 5 bases for J; bases not matched to a gene: 5. The germline V gene has CDR1 SGHNT and CDR2 YYREEE (reference sequence). The chain's CDR3 is CASSLRLAGEGDTQYF. CDR3 DNA: TGTGCCAGCAGCTTGCGACTAGCGGGAGAGGGAGATACGCAGTATTTT.

This clone was counted a few times. The gene calls are TRBV5-5 and TRBJ2-2; TRBD2 matches 8 bases. The CDR3 covers 14 residues. After removal of 7 bases from V and 6 bases from J, the junction contained 8 bases not matched to a gene. Germline CDR1 SGHKS, CDR2 YYEKEE (reference sequence). CDR3 coding DNA: TGTGCCAGCCATGAAGCGGGAGCAGCCGGGGAGCTGTTTTTT. Its protein product is CASHEAGAAGELFF.

The CDR3: CASSLDGRPVNYGYTF. The DNA of the CDR3 is TGCGCCAGCAGCTTGGATGGGCGGCCGGTGAACTATGGCTACACCTTC. The V call is TRBV5-1, the J call TRBJ1-2; D gene ambiguous. Germline V CDR1 and CDR2: SGHRS, YFSETQ. The ends were cut back, 0 bases at V and 2 bases at J, with 14 bases in the middle. This CDR3 has 16 amino acids.

This clone was seen a few times. This chain uses TRBV6-5 with TRBJ1-1; D not certain. The length of the CDR3 is 14 residues. The V end lost 2 bases, the J end lost 1 base, and 8 bases lay between the germline ends. Germline CDR1 MNHEY, CDR2 SVGAGI. This CDR3 reads CASSYHAANTEAFF. CDR3 bases: TGTGCCAGCAGTTACCACGCAGCGAACACTGAAGCTTTCTTT.

This clone was seen a handful of times. CDR3 sequence: CASRKPGGNTIYF. The DNA for the CDR3 is TGTGCCAGCAGAAAGCCCGGAGGAAACACCATATATTTT. The chain employs TRBV11-2 and TRBJ1-3; D not certain. The germline CDR1 and CDR2 sequences are SGHAT and FQNNGV. The CDR3 contains 13 residues. Trimming left V 6 bases short and J 4 bases short, with 10 bases between.

This clone was found a few times. The rearrangement links TRBV27 to TRBJ1-3, with a tentative D call TRBD1 (5 bases). Germline values: CDR1 MNHEY, CDR2 SMNVEV (reference sequence). This CDR3 is 15 amino acids long. V was pared by 6 bases and J by 3 bases, with 15 bases between. The CDR3 nucleotides are TGTGCCAGCAGCCGAGACTCAGGGAATGGAAACACCATATATTTT. Encoded protein: CASSRDSGNGNTIYF.

In its sample, this clone was seen many times. This sequence joins TRBV16 and TRBJ2-7; 11 positions match TRBD2. This CDR3 is 16 amino acids long. V shed 3 bases, J shed 4 bases, and the junction held 8 bases outside the gene matches. CDR1 KGHSY and CDR2 FQNENV come from the germline V gene. The DNA of the CDR3 is TGTGCCAGCAGCCAGGGCTGGCTAGCGGGGGGTTACGAGCAGTACTTC. Translated, it gives CASSQGWLAGGYEQYF. Complete variable domain (other parts from reference TRBV16 and TRBJ2-7): GEEVAQTPKHLVRGEGQKAKLYCAPIKGHSYVFWYQQVLKNEFKFLISFQNENVFDETGMPKERFSAKCLPNSPCSLEIQATKLEDSAVYFCASSQGWLAGGYEQYFGPGTRLTVT.

This clone was seen more than once but under ten times. CDR3 coding DNA: TGTGCCAGCAGCGTAGATCATCTGAGCAGAAGGAATGGCTACACCTTC. The encoded protein is CASSVDHLSRRNGYTF. This sequence joins TRBV9 and TRBJ1-2, with D unclear. The V gene lost 0 bases and the J gene lost 6 bases, with 18 bases spanning the gap. From germline, CDR1 is SGDLS and CDR2 YYNGEE. The CDR3 length is 16 residues.

Comments on this clone: The sample has other DNA sequences that encode this CDR3 too. V gene TRBV5-1 combines with J gene TRBJ2-5; D is perhaps TRBD1 or TRBD2 (6 bases each). V was clipped by 7 bases and J by 3 bases, with 13 bases between them. From germline, CDR1 is SGHRS and CDR2 YFSETQ. The CDR3 extends over 13 amino acids. CDR3 DNA: TGCGCCAGCTCCTTGGAGGGGGAAGAGACCCAGTACTTC. This encodes CASSLEGEETQYF.

The V call is TRBV9, the J call TRBJ2-3; D ambiguous. The length of the CDR3 is 15 residues. The germline V and J ends were trimmed by 4 bases and 2 bases, with 14 bases remaining between them. Per germline, CDR1 SGDLS and CDR2 YYNGEE. In nucleotides, the CDR3 is TGTGCCAGCAGCCCCCCCGGGTCGGCCACAGATACGCAGTATTTT. It specifies CASSPPGSATDTQYF.

This clone was seen ten or more times. The chain links TRBV7-9 to TRBJ2-6, with D unresolved. CDR1 is SEHNR, CDR2 FQNEAQ, per germline (reference sequence). The CDR3 sequence is 18 residues long. Trimming removed 5 bases from V and 0 bases from J, with 17 bases in between. CDR3 sequence reads: CASSPRSSRISGANVLTF. DNA of the CDR3: TGTGCCAGCAGCCCACGGTCTAGTAGGATCTCTGGGGCCAACGTCCTGACTTTC.

In its sample, this clone was seen once. A junction end diverges from the germline sequence, so it may reflect a read error. The gene calls are TRBV5-4 and TRBJ1-2; 8 positions agree with TRBD1. Germline V gene data show CDR1 as SGHNT and CDR2 as YYREEE (reference sequence). This CDR3 spans 16 amino acids. CDR3 in amino acids: CASSQVPAAGGDGYTF. CDR3 bases: TGCGCCAGCAGCCAAGTTCCCGCCGCAGGGGGCGATGGCTACACCTTC. Supplemented by reference TRBV5-4 and TRBJ1-2, the full variable domain reads ETGVTQSPTHLIKTRGQQVTLRCSSQSGHNTVSWYQQALGQGPQFIFQYYREEENGRGNFPPRFSGLQFPNYSSELNVNALELDDSALYLCASSQVPAAGGDGYTFGSGTRLTVV.

In DNA, the CDR3 is TGCGCCAGCGTGGAAAAGGGAATGGGCACAGATACGCAGTATTTT. Translation: CASVEKGMGTDTQYF. This chain links TRBV10-2 with TRBJ2-3, with D unresolved. CDR1 is WSHSY, CDR2 SAAADI, per germline. The CDR3 spans 15 residues. Trimming took 8 bases from V and 1 from J, leaving 16 bases between them.